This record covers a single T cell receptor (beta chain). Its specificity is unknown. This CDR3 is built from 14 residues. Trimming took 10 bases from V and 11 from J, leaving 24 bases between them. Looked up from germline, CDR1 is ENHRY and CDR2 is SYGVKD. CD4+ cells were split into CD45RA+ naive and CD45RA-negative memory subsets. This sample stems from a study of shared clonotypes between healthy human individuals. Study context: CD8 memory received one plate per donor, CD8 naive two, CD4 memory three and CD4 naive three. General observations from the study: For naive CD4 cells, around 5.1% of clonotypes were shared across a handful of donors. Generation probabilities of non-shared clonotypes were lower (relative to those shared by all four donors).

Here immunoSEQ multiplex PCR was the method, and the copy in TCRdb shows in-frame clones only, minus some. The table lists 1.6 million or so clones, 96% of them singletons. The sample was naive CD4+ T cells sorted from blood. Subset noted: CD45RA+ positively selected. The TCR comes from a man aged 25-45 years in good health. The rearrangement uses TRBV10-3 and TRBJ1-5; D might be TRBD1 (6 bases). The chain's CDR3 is CATSGQSVSVTQHF. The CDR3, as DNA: TGTGCCACGTCGGGACAATCAGTCTCGGTGACCCAGCATTTT.